This TCR beta chain stems from a study of tumor and adjacent non-tumor tissue in lung cancer. Study-wide results and limits: Significantly higher TCR diversity was found in tumor than normal lung. Tumor TCR diversity, when higher, was linked to shorter survival.

Three rounds of nested PCR, following a modified ARM-PCR protocol, produced the TCRbeta library. Via MiXCR, TCRdb re-called the multiplex PCR reads, giving one row per CDR3 protein. The top ten hold around a third of the sample, which has more than 85,000 distinct CDR3 sequences, about 75% seen once. This sample's RNA came from whole unsorted tissue. Germline values: CDR1 SGHTA, CDR2 FQGNSA. CDR3 length: 15 residues. V was shortened by 1 base and J by 6 bases, with 15 bases between the two germline ends. Turning to this clonotype: The antigen remains unidentified.

The receptor's source is an older woman with non-small cell lung cancer. The sequenced sample consisted of lung tumor tissue. The chain carries TRBV7-2 and TRBJ1-1; D unclear. The CDR3: CASSLDVGWVAEAFF. The CDR3 coding sequence is TGTGCCAGCAGCTTAGATGTAGGGTGGGTTGCTGAAGCTTTCTTT.